The next 18 T cell receptor beta chains were all read from a single sample in a study of blood T cell repertoires in COVID-19. The assay was immunoSEQ multiplex PCR, and TCRdb's table has in-frame clones only and misses some. The data contain roughly 290,000 clones, over 75% of them singletons. Sequencing was performed on peripheral blood. The receptors were gathered from a woman aged 50 to 60 who had recovered from COVID-19.

J is TRBJ2-1 and V is TRBV2; D unclear. CDR3 length: 14 residues. Germline V CDR1 and CDR2: SNHLY, FYNNEI. Trimming removed 0 bases from V and 3 bases from J, with 6 bases in between. CDR3 nucleotide sequence: TGTGCCAGCAGTGAAGCGTCCAGCTACAATGAGCAGTTCTTC. Its translation: CASSEASSYNEQFF.

This clone was detected once. The CDR3 sequence: CASSQEVAGAYEQYF. The CDR3 nucleotides are TGTGCCAGCAGCCAAGAGGTAGCGGGGGCTTACGAGCAGTACTTC. This chain joins TRBV3-1 (or the pseudogene TRBV3-2) and TRBJ2-7; 9 bases map to TRBD2. Trimming took 0 bases from V and 4 from J; bases not matched to a gene: 4. Germline V gene data show CDR1 as LGHDT and CDR2 as YNNKEL (reference sequence). This CDR3 is 15 amino acids long.

The chain employs TRBV15 and TRBJ2-7; possible D gene TRBD2, 5 bases. Trimming removed 0 bases at V and 3 bases at J, with 12 bases between. The CDR3 runs to 15 residues. Germline lookup yields CDR1 LNHNV and CDR2 YYDKDF (reference sequence). CDR3 protein: CATSRDPGFLYEQYF. The CDR3 DNA reads as TGTGCCACCAGCAGAGACCCGGGATTTCTCTACGAGCAGTACTTC.

In DNA, the CDR3 is TGTGCCAGTAGTATTCCGGCAGGGGCCGAAGGAAACACCATATATTTT. Translating it yields CASSIPAGAEGNTIYF. V and J are TRBV19 and TRBJ1-3, with TRBD1 as a possible D gene (6 bases). Between the trimmed V and J ends, which lost 3 bases and 4 bases, there was a span of 16 bases. The CDR3 has 16 residues. Germline values: CDR1 LNHDA, CDR2 SQIVND (reference sequence). Complete variable domain (other parts from reference TRBV19 and TRBJ1-3): DGGITQSPKYLFRKEGQNVTLSCEQNLNHDAMYWYRQDPGQGLRLIYYSQIVNDFQKGDIAEGYSVSREKKESFPLTVTSAQKNPTAFYLCASSIPAGAEGNTIYFGEGSWLTVV.

This rearrangement joins TRBV20-1 to TRBJ1-1; D not certain. The germline CDR1 and CDR2 sequences are DFQATT and SNEGSKA (reference sequence). V dropped 1 base and J dropped 10 bases, with 10 bases sitting between them. This CDR3 spans 11 amino acids. The CDR3 sequence: CSARGVNRAFF. The CDR3 DNA is TGCAGTGCTAGAGGAGTGAATCGAGCTTTCTTT.

The chain employs TRBV18 and TRBJ2-3, with 11 nucleotides matching TRBD1. The CDR3 spans 15 residues. Germline CDR1 reads KGHSH; CDR2 reads LQKENI. V was pared by 3 bases and J by 9 bases, with 8 bases of the junction left unmatched. CDR3 DNA: TGTGCCAGCTCACCGGACAGGGGGCGTGGGGGAACGCAGTATTTT. It translates to CASSPDRGRGGTQYF.

The chain has TRBV28 and TRBJ1-1; 7 bases fit TRBD1. The CDR3 totals 15 residues. Germline CDR1 MDHEN, CDR2 SYDVKM. J gave up 7 bases and V 5 bases, and 13 bases lay outside the gene matches. CDR3 region: CASSPNRGAYGEAFF. CDR3 DNA sequence: TGTGCCAGCAGTCCCAACAGGGGAGCTTATGGTGAAGCTTTCTTT.

This chain joins TRBV6-2 or TRBV6-3 and TRBJ1-5; the D gene is possibly TRBD1 (6 bases). V was cut by 6 bases and J by 5 bases, with 20 bases left in between. In germline, CDR1 is MNHEY, CDR2 SVGEGT. The CDR3 has 16 residues. The DNA of the CDR3 is TGTGCCAGCAGCGTCTACCTCCGGGACAACTATCAGCCCCAGCATTTT. Protein: CASSVYLRDNYQPQHF.

The V and J genes are TRBV6-1 and TRBJ2-3, with TRBD2 matching 9 bases. Germline CDR1 is MNHNS and CDR2 is SASEGT. The CDR3 spans 15 residues. The V segment lost 5 bases and the J segment 2 bases; nucleotides outside the gene matches: 5. This CDR3 reads CASSLLAGFTDTQYF. The CDR3 bases are TGTGCCAGCAGTCTCCTAGCGGGGTTCACAGATACGCAGTATTTT.

CDR3 bases: TGTGCCAGCAGTCTGTTCCAGGGCTGGACTGAAGCTTTCTTT. Translated: CASSLFQGWTEAFF. The rearrangement links TRBV27 to TRBJ1-1; a possible D gene is TRBD1 (5 bases). CDR1 and CDR2 (germline): MNHEY, SMNVEV (reference sequence). The CDR3 loop spans 14 amino acids. The V end was cut by 5 bases, the J end by 5 bases, with 15 bases between.

This clone appeared once. CDR3 sequence reads: CASSLVRDSGAKNIQYF. The DNA for the CDR3 is TGTGCCAGCAGCTTAGTCCGGGACAGCGGAGCCAAAAACATTCAGTACTTC. V is TRBV7-9 and J is TRBJ2-4; 7 bases are shared with TRBD1. Germline V gives CDR1 SEHNR, CDR2 FQNEAQ (reference sequence). The CDR3 contains 17 residues. V was pared by 1 base and J by 0 bases, with 6 bases of the junction left unmatched.

This clone was recorded a few times. V gene TRBV27 combines with J gene TRBJ1-2; 11 nucleotides match TRBD1. The CDR3 is made up of 16 amino acids. Germline CDR1 MNHEY, CDR2 SMNVEV (reference sequence). J was trimmed by 4 bases and V by 4 bases; bases with no gene match: 8. Here the CDR3 reads CASSSRTGGAVYGYTF. The CDR3 DNA reads TGTGCCAGCAGTTCTCGGACAGGGGGCGCTGTCTATGGCTACACCTTC.

The chain carries TRBV30 and TRBJ2-3; no reliable D call. V was trimmed by 4 bases and J by 4 bases, leaving 9 bases between them. The CDR3 is 12 amino acids. In germline, CDR1 is GTSNPN, CDR2 SVGIG (reference sequence). CDR3 sequence: CAWTSGSDTQYF. The CDR3 DNA sequence: TGTGCCTGGACCAGTGGTTCAGATACGCAGTATTTT.

The chain combines TRBV5-6 with TRBJ2-1; perhaps TRBD1 as D (6 bases). Germline CDR1 is SGHDT and CDR2 is YYEEEE. V lost 1 base to trimming and J lost 4 bases, with 9 bases between them. This CDR3 is 14 amino acids long. CDR3 amino acids: CASSLPGQYNEQFF. The CDR3, as DNA: TGTGCCAGCAGCTTGCCTGGACAGTACAATGAGCAGTTCTTC.

This clone has just one count. This chain links TRBV4-2 with TRBJ1-1, with unresolved D. This CDR3 has 14 residues. Trimming left V 1 base short and J 1 base short, with 7 bases between. Germline CDR1 and CDR2: LGHNA and YNFKEQ. The CDR3 nucleotides are TGTGCCAGCAGCCAAGTTTCCAAGAACACTGAAGCTTTCTTT. Its protein is CASSQVSKNTEAFF.

The chain has TRBV28 and TRBJ2-3; 8 positions match TRBD1. After removal of 6 bases from V and 4 bases from J, the junction contained 6 bases not matched to a gene. This CDR3 has 14 amino acids. CDR1 and CDR2 (germline): MDHEN, SYDVKM. The CDR3 nucleotides read TGTGCCAGCAGGAGACAGGGGTCTGCAGATACGCAGTATTTT. Translated: CASRRQGSADTQYF.

The chain has TRBV19 and TRBJ1-2; D gene uncertain. This CDR3 contains 12 residues. The germline V gene encodes CDR1 LNHDA and CDR2 SQIVND (reference sequence). V was clipped by 7 bases and J by 4 bases, with 10 bases between them. The CDR3 here is CASTMGSYGYTF. The CDR3 DNA follows: TGTGCCAGTACTATGGGCAGCTATGGCTACACCTTC.

The J gene is TRBJ2-3, the V gene TRBV5-6; 9 positions match TRBD2. Trimming at V came to 4 bases and at J to 0 bases, leaving 3 bases not matched to a gene. This CDR3 spans 15 amino acids. CDR1 is SGHDT, CDR2 YYEEEE, per germline. CDR3 region: CASSPTSGSTDTQYF. The CDR3 nucleotides are TGTGCCAGCAGCCCGACTAGCGGAAGCACAGATACGCAGTATTTT.